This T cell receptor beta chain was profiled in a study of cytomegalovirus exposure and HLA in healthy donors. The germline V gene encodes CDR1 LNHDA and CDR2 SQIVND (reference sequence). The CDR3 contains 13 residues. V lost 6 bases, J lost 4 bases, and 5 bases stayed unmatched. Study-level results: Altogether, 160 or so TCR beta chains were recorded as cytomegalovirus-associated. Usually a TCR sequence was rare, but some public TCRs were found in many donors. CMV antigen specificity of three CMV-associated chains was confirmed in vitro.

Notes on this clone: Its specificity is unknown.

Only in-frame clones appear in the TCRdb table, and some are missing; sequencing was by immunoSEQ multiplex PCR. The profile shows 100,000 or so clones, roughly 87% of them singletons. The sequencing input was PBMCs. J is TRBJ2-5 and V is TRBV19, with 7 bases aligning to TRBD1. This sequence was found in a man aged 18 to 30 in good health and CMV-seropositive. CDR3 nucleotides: TGTGCCAGTAGGGGGACAGACGCAGAGACCCAGTACTTC. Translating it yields CASRGTDAETQYF.